One TCR beta chain is described in this entry. Per the original methods: From reference gene primer amplification, estimates of nucleated cell counts were derived. TCRdb's table, derived via immunoSEQ multiplex PCR, lists solely in-frame clones and lacks some. The D gene and trimming were derived from the DNA, and the V and J assignments and clone size from that table. The repertoire includes about 170,000 clones, more than 75% of them detected once, and around 1.3% sits in the top ten. Germline assignment: CDR1 MNHEY and CDR2 SVGEGT. The CDR3 has 15 amino acids. The V and J ends lost 2 bases and 5 bases, in that order; junction bases with no gene match: 6. This record belongs to a study of blood T cell repertoires in COVID-19.

The source of this sequence is a human donor with acute COVID-19. The donor label of this sample is uncertain. Sequenced: PBMCs or T cells enriched from blood (not recorded which). The J gene is TRBJ2-5, the V gene TRBV6-2 or TRBV6-3; 9 nucleotides align to TRBD2. CDR3 coding DNA: TGTGCCAGCAGTTACCCCGGGACTAGCTCGGAGACCCAGTACTTC. Its protein product is CASSYPGTSSETQYF.